A single T cell receptor (beta chain) is shown here with its context. The antigen remains undetermined. This sample is part of a study of PD-L1 blockade in urothelial cancer. Study in general: Blood analysis took place 3 weeks (second dose) and 6 weeks after treatment start. Study-wide results and caveats: Durable benefit accompanied greater 3-week expansion of tumor-associated blood clones.

Per the germline V gene, CDR1 is MDHEN and CDR2 is SYDVKM. After removal of 4 bases from V and 3 bases from J, the junction contained 5 bases not matched to a gene. This CDR3 comprises 15 residues. Sequencing used immunoSEQ multiplex PCR; TCRdb keeps in-frame clones, though not all of them. The table records tens of thousands of clones, 82% of them present only once. The time point denotes: pretreatment peripheral blood. The diagnosis in patients was locally advanced or metastatic urothelial carcinoma. The genes are TRBV28 and TRBJ1-4; TRBD1 agrees at 7 bases. Specimen: PBMCs, collected around atezolizumab (anti-PD-L1) treatment. This receptor was identified in a man in his fifties or sixties with urothelial cancer. DNA for the CDR3: TGTGCCAGCAGTTCGAGGGACAGTGCTAATGAAAAACTGTTTTTT. Protein product: CASSSRDSANEKLFF.